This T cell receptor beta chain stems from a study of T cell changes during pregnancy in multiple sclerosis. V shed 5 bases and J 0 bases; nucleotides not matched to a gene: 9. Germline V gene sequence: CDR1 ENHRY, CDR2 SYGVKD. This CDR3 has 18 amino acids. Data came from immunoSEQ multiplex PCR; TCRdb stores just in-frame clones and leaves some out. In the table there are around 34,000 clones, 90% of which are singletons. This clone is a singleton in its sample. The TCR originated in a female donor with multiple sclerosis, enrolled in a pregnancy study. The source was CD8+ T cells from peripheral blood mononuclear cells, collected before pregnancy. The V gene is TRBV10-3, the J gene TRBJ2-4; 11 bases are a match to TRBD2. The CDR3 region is CAISHPLAGGLAKNIQYF. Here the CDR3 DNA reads TGTGCCATCAGTCATCCCCTAGCGGGAGGACTAGCCAAAAACATTCAGTACTTC.